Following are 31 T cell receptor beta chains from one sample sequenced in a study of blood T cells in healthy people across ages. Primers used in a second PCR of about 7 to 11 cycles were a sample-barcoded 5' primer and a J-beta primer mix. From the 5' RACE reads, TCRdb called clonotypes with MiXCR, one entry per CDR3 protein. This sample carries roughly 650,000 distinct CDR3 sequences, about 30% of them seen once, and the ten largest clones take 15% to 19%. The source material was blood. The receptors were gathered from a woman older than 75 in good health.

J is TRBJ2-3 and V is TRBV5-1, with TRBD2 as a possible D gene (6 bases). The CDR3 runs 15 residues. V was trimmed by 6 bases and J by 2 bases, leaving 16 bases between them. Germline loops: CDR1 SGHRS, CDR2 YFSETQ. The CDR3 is CASMRAEGFTDTQYF. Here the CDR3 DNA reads TGCGCCAGCATGCGGGCGGAGGGGTTCACAGATACGCAGTATTTT.

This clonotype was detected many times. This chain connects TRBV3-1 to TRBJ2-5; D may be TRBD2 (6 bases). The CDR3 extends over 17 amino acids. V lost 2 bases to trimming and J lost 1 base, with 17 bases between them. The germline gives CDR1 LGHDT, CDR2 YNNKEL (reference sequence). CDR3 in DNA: TGTGCCAGCAGCCAACTTAAGGAGGGTTCCTTCCAAGAGACCCAGTACTTC. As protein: CASSQLKEGSFQETQYF.

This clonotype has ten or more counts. The CDR3 reads CASSFGGPTDTQYF. CDR3 DNA sequence: TGTGCCAGCAGTTTTGGTGGGCCGACAGATACGCAGTATTTT. The genes are TRBV28 and TRBJ2-3; D is unclear. This CDR3 is 14 amino acids long. Germline V lookup: CDR1 MDHEN, CDR2 SYDVKM. The V and J ends lost 3 bases and 3 bases respectively, with 10 bases between them.

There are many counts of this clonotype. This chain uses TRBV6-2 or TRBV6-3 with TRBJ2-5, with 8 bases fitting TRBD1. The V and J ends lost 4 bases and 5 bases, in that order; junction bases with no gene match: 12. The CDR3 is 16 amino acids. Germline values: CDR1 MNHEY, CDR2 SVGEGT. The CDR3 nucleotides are TGTGCCAGCAGTTTACAGAGGACAGGGAAGTCGGAGACCCAGTACTTC. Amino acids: CASSLQRTGKSETQYF.

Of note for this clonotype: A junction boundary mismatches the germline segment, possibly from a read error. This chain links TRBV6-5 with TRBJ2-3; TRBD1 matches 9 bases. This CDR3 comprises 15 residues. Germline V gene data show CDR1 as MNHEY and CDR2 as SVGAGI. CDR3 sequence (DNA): TGTGCCGGCAGTTTACAGGGGGCGCGTGGGGATACGCAGTATTTT. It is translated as CAGSLQGARGDTQYF.

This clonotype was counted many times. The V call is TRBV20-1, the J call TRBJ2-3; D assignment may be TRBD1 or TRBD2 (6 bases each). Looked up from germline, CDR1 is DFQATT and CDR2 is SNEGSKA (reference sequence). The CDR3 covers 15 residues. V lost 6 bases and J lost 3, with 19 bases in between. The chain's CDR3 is CSAEGVKGSTDTQYF. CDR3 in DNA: TGCAGTGCGGAGGGGGTGAAGGGGTCAACAGATACGCAGTATTTT.

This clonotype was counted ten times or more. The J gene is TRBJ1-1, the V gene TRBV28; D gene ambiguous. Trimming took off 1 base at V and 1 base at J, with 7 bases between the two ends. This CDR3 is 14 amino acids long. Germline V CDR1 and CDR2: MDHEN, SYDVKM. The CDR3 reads CASSLSPANTEAFF. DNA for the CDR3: TGTGCCAGCAGTTTATCGCCAGCGAACACTGAAGCTTTCTTT.

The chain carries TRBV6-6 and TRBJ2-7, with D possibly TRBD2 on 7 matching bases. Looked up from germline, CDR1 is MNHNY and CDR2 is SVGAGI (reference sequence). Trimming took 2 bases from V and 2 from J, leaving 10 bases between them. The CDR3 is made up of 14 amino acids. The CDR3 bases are TGTGCCAGCAGTTACGCGGGGGCCGCCTACGAGCAGTACTTC. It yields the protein CASSYAGAAYEQYF.

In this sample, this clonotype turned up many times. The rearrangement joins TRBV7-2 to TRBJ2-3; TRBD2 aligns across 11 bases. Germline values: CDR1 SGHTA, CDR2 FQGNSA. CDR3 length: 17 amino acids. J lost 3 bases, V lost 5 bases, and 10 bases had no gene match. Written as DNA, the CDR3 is TGTGCCAGCAGCCATCTTAGCGGGGGGGCCGGTACAGATACGCAGTATTTT. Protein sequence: CASSHLSGGAGTDTQYF.

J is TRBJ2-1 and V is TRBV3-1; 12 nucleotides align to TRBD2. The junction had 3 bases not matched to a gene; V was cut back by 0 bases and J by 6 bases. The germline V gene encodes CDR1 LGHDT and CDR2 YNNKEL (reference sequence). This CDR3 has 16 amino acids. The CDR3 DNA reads TGTGCCAGCAGCCAAGATGCTAGCGGGGGGGCCAATGAGCAGTTCTTC. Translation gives CASSQDASGGANEQFF.

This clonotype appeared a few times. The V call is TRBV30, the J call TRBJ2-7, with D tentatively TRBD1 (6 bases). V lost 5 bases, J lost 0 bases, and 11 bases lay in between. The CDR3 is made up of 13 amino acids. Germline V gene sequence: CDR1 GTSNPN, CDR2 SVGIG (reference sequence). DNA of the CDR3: TGTGCCTGGGACAGGTTAAGCTCCTACGAGCAGTACTTC. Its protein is CAWDRLSSYEQYF.

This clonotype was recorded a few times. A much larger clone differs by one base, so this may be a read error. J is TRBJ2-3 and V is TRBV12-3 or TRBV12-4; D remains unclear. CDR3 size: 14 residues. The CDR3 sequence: CASSLRLGTDAQYF. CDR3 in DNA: TGTGCCAGCAGTTTAAGGCTCGGAACAGATGCGCAGTATTTT.

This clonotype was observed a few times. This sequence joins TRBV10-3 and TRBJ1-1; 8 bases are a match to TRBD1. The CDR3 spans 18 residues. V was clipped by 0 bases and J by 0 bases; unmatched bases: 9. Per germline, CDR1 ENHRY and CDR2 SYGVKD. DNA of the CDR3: TGTGCCATCAGTGAGTCGGGGACAGGAGGGGATATGAACACTGAAGCTTTCTTT. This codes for CAISESGTGGDMNTEAFF.

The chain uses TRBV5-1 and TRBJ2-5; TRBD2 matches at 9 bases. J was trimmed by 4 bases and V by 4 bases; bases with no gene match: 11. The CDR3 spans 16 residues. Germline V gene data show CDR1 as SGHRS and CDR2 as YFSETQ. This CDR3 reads CASSPRGGSGGETQYF. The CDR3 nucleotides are TGCGCCAGCAGCCCTCGGGGTGGTAGCGGGGGAGAGACCCAGTACTTC.

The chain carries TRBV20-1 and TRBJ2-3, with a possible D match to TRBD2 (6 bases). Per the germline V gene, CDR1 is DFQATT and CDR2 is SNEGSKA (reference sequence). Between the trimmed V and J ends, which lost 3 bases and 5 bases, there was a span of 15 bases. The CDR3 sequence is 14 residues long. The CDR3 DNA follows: TGCAGTGCTAGTCTTAGGCGGGGACTAGATACGCAGTATTTT. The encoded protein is CSASLRRGLDTQYF.

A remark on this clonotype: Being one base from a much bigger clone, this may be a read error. The CDR3 DNA sequence: TGTGCCAGCAGCGCAGCCCCCTTGCGTACAGATACGCAGTATTTT. It translates to CASSAAPLRTDTQYF. The J gene is TRBJ2-3, the V gene TRBV9; D is undetermined. V lost 3 bases, J lost 3 bases, and 14 bases lay in between. CDR1 is SGDLS and CDR2 is YYNGEE in the germline V gene. The CDR3 contains 15 residues.

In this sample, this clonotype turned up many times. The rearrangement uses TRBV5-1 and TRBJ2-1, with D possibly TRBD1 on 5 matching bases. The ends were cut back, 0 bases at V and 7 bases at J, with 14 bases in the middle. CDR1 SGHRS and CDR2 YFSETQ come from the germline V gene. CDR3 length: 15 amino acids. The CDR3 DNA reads TGCGCCAGCAGCTTGGGTGGGGCTGCGTTTAATGAGCAGTTCTTC. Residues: CASSLGGAAFNEQFF. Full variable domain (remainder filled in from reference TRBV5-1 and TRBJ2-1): KAGVTQTPRYLIKTRGQQVTLSCSPISGHRSVSWYQQTPGQGLQFLFEYFSETQRNKGNFPGRFSGRQFSNSRSEMNVSTLELGDSALYLCASSLGGAAFNEQFFGPGTRLTVL.

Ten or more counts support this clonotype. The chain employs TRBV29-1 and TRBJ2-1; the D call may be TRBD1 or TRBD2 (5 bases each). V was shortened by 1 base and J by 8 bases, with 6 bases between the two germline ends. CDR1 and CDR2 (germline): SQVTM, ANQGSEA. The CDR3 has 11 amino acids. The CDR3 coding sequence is TGCAGCGTTGAAGTGGGGGATGAGCAGTTCTTC. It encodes CSVEVGDEQFF.

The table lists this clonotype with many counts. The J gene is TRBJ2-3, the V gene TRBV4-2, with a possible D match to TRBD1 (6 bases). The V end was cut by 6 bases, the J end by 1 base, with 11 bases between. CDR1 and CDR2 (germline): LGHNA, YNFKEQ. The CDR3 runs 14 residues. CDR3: CASRLEGGTDTQYF. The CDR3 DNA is TGTGCCAGCAGACTCGAGGGGGGCACAGATACGCAGTATTTT.

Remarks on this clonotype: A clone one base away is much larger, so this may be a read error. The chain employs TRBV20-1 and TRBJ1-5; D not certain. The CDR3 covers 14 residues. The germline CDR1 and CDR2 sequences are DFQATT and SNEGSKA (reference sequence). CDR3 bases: TGCAGTGTTAGACGAGCGTCGGGGAATCAGCCCCAGCATTTT. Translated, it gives CSVRRASGNQPQHF.

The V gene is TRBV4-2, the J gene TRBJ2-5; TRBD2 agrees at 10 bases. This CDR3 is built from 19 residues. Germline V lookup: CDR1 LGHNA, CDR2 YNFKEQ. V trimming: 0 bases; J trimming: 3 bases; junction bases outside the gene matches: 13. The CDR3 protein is CASSQDQASGGGREETQYF. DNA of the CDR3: TGTGCCAGCAGCCAAGATCAGGCTAGCGGGGGTGGTAGAGAAGAGACCCAGTACTTC.

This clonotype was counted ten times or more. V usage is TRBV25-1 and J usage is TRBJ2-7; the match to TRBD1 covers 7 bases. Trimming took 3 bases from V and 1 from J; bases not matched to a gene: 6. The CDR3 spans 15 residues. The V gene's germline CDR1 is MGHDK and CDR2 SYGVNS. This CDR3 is CASSETGIRSYEQYF. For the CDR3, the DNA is TGTGCCAGCAGTGAGACAGGGATAAGGTCCTACGAGCAGTACTTC.

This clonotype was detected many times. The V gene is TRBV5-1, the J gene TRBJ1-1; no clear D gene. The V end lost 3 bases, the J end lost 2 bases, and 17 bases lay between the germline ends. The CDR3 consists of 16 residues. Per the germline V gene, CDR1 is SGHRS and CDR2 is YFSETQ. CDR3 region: CASSSARGPINTEAFF. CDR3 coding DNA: TGCGCCAGCAGCTCCGCCAGAGGGCCAATCAACACTGAAGCTTTCTTT.

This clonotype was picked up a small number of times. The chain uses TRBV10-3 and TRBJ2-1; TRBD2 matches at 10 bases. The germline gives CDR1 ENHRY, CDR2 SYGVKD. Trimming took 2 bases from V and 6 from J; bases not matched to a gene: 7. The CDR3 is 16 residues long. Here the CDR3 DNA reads TGTGCCATCAGTGAGCTTGGGACTAGCGAAGGCAATGAGCAGTTCTTC. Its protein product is CAISELGTSEGNEQFF.

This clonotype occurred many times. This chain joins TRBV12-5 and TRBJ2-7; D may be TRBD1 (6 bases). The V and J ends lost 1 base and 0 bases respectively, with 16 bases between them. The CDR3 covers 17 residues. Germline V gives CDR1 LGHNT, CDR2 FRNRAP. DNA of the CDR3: TGTGCTAGTGGTTTGGGGCTACTTGGGGACACCTCCTACGAGCAGTACTTC. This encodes CASGLGLLGDTSYEQYF.

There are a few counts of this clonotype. CDR3 sequence: CAWSPWGGGNNEQFF. The DNA of the CDR3 is TGTGCCTGGAGCCCGTGGGGCGGGGGGAACAATGAGCAGTTCTTC. The rearrangement uses TRBV30 and TRBJ2-1, with 8 positions matching TRBD2. J gave up 5 bases and V 3 bases, and 9 bases lay outside the gene matches. The V gene's germline CDR1 is GTSNPN and CDR2 SVGIG (reference sequence). The CDR3 runs to 15 residues.

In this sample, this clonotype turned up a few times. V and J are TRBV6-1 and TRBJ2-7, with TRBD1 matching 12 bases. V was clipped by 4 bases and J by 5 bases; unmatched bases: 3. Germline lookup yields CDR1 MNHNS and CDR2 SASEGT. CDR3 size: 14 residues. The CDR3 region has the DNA TGTGCCAGCAGTGGGGACAGGGGGCGGGACGAGCAGTACTTC. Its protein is CASSGDRGRDEQYF.

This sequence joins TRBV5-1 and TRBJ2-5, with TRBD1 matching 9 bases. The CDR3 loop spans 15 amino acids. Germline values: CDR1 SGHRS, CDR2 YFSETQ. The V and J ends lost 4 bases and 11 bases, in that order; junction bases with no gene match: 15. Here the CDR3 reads CASSTRTGDVNEQYF. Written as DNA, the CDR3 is TGCGCCAGCAGCACCAGGACAGGGGACGTGAATGAGCAGTACTTC.

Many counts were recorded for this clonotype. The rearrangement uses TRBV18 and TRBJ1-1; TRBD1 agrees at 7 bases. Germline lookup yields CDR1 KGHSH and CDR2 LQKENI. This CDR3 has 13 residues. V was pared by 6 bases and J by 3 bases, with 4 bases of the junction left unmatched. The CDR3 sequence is CASSRQGDTEAFF. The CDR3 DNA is TGTGCCAGCTCTCGTCAGGGGGACACTGAAGCTTTCTTT.

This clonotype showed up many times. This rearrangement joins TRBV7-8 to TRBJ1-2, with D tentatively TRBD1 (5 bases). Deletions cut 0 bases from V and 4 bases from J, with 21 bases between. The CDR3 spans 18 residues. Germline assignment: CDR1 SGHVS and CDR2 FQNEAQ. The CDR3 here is CASSLAGAGPLARYGYTF. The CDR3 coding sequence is TGTGCCAGCAGCTTAGCAGGGGCTGGGCCCCTTGCGCGCTATGGCTACACCTTC.

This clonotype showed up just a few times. The CDR3 reads CASRFWGQLNSPLHF. CDR3 bases: TGTGCCAGCAGGTTTTGGGGACAACTAAATTCACCCCTCCACTTT. The chain employs TRBV2 and TRBJ1-6, with a possible D match to TRBD1 (6 bases). In germline, CDR1 is SNHLY, CDR2 FYNNEI. This CDR3 region has 15 residues. Between the trimmed V and J ends, which lost 6 bases and 7 bases, there was a span of 16 bases.